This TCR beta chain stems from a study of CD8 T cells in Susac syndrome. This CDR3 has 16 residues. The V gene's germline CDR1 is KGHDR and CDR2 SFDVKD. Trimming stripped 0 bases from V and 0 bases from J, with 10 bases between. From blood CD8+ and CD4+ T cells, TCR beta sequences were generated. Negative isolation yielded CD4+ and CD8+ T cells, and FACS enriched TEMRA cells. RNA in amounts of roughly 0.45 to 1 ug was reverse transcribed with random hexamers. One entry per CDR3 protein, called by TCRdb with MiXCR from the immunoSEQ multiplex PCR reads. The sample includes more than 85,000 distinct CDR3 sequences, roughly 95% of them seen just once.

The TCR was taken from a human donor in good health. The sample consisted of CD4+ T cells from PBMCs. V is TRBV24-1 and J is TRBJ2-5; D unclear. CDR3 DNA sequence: TGTGCCACCAGTGATTTGAACAGAAAGTACCAAGAGACCCAGTACTTC. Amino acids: CATSDLNRKYQETQYF.